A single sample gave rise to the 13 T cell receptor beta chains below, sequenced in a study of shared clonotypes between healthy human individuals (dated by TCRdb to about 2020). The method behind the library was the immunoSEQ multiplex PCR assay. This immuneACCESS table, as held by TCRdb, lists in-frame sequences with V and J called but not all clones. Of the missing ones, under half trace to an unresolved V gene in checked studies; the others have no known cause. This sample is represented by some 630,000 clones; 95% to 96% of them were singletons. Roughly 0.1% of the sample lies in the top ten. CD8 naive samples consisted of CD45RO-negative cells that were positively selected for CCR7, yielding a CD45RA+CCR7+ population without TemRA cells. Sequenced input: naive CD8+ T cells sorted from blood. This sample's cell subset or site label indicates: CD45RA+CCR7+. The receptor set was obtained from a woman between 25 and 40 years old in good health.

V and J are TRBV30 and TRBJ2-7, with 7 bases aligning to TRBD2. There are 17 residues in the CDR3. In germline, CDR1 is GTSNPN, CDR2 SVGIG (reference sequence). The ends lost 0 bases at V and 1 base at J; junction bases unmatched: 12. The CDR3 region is CAWSVGEGHWRSYEQYF. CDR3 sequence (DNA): TGTGCCTGGAGTGTAGGGGAGGGCCATTGGAGATCCTACGAGCAGTACTTC.

CDR3 amino acids: CASVPHAGRAGDTQYF. DNA of the CDR3: TGTGCCAGCGTCCCCCACGCCGGGAGGGCCGGGGATACGCAGTATTTT. J is TRBJ2-3 and V is TRBV7-9, with 8 nucleotides matching TRBD2. The CDR3 contains 16 residues. Germline CDR1 and CDR2: SEHNR and FQNEAQ (reference sequence). Trimming took 8 bases from V and 6 from J; bases not matched to a gene: 16.

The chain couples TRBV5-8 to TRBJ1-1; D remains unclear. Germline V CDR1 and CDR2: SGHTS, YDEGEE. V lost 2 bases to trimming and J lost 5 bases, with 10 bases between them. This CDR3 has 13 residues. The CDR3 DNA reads TGTGCCAGCAGCTTCGAGGTGGGGACTGAAGCTTTCTTT. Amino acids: CASSFEVGTEAFF.

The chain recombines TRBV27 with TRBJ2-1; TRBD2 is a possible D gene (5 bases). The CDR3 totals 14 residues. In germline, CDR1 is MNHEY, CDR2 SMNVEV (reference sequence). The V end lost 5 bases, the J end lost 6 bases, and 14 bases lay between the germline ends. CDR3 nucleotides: TGTGCCAGCAGTACCCCCGACGGACTCAATGAGCAGTTCTTC. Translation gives CASSTPDGLNEQFF.

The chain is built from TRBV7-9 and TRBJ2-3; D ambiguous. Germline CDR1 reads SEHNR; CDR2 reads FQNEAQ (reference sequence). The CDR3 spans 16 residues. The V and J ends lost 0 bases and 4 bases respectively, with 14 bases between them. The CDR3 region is CASSLAPDHPPDTQYF. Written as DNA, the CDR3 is TGTGCCAGCAGCTTAGCCCCGGACCACCCCCCAGATACGCAGTATTTT.

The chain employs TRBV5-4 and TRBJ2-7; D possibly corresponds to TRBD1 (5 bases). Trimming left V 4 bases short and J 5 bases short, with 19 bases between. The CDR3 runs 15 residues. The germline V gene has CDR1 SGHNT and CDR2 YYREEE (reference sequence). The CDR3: CASSPTGTSRDEQYF. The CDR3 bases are TGTGCCAGCAGCCCGACTGGAACCTCCAGGGACGAGCAGTACTTC.

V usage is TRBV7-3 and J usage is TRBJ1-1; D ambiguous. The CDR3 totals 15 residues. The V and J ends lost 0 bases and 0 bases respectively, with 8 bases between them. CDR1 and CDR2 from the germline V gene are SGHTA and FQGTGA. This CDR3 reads CASSLTAAVNTEAFF. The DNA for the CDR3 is TGTGCCAGCAGCTTAACCGCGGCAGTGAACACTGAAGCTTTCTTT. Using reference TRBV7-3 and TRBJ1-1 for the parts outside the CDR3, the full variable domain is GAGVSQTPSNKVTEKGKYVELRCDPISGHTALYWYRQSLGQGPEFLIYFQGTGAADDSGLPNDRFFAVRPEGSVSTLKIQRTERGDSAVYLCASSLTAAVNTEAFFGQGTRLTVV.

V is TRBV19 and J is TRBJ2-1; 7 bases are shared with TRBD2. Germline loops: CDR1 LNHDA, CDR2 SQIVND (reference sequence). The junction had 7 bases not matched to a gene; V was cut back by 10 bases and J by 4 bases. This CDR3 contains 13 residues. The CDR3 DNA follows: TGTGCCACTGCTAGCGGAGCTTACAATGAGCAGTTCTTC. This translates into CATASGAYNEQFF.

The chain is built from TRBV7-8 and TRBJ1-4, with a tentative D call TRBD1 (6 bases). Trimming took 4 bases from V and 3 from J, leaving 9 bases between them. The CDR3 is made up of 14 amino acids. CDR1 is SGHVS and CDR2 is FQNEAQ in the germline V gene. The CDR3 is CASSSGHPNEKLFF. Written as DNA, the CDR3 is TGTGCCAGCAGCTCGGGACATCCTAATGAAAAACTGTTTTTT.

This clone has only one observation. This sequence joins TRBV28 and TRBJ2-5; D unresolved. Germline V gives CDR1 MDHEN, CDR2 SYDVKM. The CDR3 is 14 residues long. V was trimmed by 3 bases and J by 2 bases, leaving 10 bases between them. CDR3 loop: CASSFLSPQETQYF. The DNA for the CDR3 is TGTGCCAGCAGTTTCCTTAGTCCACAAGAGACCCAGTACTTC.

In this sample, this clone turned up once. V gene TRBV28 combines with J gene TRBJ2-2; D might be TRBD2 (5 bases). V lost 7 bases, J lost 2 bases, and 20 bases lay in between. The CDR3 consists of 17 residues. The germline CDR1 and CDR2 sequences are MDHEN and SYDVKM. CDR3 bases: TGTGCCAGCACCATACTAGGAAAATTTATAAACACCGGGGAGCTGTTTTTT. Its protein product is CASTILGKFINTGELFF.

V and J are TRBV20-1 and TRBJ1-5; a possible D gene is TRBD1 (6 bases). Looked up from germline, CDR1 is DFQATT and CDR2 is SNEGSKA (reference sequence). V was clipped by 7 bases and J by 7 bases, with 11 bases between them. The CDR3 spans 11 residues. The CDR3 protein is CSVQGPQPQHF. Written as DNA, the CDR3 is TGCAGTGTACAGGGACCCCAGCCCCAGCATTTT.

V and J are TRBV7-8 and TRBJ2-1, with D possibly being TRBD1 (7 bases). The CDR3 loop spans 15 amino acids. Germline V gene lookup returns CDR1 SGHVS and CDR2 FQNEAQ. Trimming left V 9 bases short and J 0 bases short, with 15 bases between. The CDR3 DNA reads TGTGCCAGTAATGCAGGGGGGAGCTCCTACAATGAGCAGTTCTTC. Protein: CASNAGGSSYNEQFF.